The sequence of this T cell receptor (beta chain) was determined in a study of control samples from healthy donors and cancer patients. The assay was immunoSEQ multiplex PCR, and TCRdb's table has in-frame clones only and misses some. The sample includes some 87,000 clones, 70% to 85% of them seen just once. Trimming removed 1 base from V and 3 bases from J, with 4 bases in between. The CDR3 is made up of 13 amino acids. CDR1 and CDR2 from the germline V gene are MGHRA and YSYEKL. The sequence came from a man between 60 and 75 years old with head and neck cancer. Sequencing used PBMCs. The rearrangement links TRBV4-1 to TRBJ2-1; D remains ambiguous. The CDR3 coding sequence is TGCGCCAGCAGCCAAGTTCACTACAATGAGCAGTTCTTC. Translated: CASSQVHYNEQFF.